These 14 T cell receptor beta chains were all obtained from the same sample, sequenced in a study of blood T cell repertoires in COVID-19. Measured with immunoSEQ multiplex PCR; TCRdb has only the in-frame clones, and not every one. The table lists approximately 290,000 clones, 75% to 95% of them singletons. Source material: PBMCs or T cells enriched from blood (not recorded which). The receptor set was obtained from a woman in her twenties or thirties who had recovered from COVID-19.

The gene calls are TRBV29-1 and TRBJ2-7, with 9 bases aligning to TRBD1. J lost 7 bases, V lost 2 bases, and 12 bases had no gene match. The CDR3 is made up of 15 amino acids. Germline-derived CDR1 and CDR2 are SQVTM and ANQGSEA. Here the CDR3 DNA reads TGCAGCGTTGAAACACCGGGACAGGGTGCGGGGGAGCAGTACTTC. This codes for CSVETPGQGAGEQYF.

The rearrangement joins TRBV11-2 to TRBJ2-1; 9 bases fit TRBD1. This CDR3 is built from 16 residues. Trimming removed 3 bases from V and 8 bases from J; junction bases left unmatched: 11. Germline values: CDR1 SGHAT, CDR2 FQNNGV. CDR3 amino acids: CASSFYLDRGHDEQFF. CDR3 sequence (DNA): TGTGCCAGCAGCTTTTACCTGGACAGGGGACATGATGAGCAGTTCTTC.

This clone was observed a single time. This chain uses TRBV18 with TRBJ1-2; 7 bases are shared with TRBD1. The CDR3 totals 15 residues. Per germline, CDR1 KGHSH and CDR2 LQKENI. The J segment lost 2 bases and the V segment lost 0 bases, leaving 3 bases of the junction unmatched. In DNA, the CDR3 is TGTGCCAGCTCACCACCGTACAGGGGCAACTATGGCTACACCTTC. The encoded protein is CASSPPYRGNYGYTF.

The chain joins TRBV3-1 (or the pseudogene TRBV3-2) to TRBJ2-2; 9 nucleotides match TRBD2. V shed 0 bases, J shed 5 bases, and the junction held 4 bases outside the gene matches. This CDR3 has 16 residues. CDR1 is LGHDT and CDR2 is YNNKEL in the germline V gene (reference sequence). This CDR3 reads CASSQDSGSGTGELFF. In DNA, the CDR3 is TGTGCCAGCAGCCAAGATAGCGGGAGTGGTACCGGGGAGCTGTTTTTT.

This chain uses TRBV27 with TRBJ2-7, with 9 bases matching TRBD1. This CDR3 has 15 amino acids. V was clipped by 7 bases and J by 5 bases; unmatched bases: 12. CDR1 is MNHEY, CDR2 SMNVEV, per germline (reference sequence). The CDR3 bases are TGTGCCAGCAATGCACCGGGACAGGGTGTTCACGAGCAGTACTTC. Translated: CASNAPGQGVHEQYF.

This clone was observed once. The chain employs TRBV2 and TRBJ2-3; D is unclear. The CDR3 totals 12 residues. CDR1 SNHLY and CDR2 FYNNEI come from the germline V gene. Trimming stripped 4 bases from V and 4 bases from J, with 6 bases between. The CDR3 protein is CASSVQPDTQYF. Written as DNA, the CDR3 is TGTGCCAGCAGTGTACAGCCAGATACGCAGTATTTT.

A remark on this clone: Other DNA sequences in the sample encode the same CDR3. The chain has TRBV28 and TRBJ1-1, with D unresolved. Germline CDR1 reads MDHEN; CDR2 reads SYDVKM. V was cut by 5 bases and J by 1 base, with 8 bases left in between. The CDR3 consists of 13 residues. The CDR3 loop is CASSINRNTEAFF. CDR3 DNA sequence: TGTGCCAGCAGTATTAATCGGAACACTGAAGCTTTCTTT.

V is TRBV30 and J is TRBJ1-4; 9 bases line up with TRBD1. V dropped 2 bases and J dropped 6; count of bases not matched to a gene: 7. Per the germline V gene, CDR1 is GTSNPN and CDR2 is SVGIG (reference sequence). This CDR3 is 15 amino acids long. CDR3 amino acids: CAWSNPGQGHEKLFF. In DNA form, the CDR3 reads TGTGCCTGGAGTAACCCGGGACAGGGACATGAAAAACTGTTTTTT.

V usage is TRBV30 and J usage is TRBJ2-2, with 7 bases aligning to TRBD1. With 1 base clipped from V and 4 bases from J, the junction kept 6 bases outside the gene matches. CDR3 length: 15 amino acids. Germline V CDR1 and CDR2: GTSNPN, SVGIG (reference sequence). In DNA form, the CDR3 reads TGTGCCTGGAGTGGCTACAGGGGAAGCACCGGGGAGCTGTTTTTT. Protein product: CAWSGYRGSTGELFF.

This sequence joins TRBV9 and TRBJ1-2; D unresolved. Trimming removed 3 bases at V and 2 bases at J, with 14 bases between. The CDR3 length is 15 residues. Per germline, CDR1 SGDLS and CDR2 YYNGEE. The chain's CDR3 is CASSANIISNYGYTF. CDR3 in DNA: TGTGCCAGCAGCGCAAACATAATTTCCAACTATGGCTACACCTTC. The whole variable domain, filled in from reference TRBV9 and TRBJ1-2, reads DSGVTQTPKHLITATGQRVTLRCSPRSGDLSVYWYQQSLDQGLQFLIQYYNGEERAKGNILERFSAQQFPDLHSELNLSSLELGDSALYFCASSANIISNYGYTFGSGTRLTVV.

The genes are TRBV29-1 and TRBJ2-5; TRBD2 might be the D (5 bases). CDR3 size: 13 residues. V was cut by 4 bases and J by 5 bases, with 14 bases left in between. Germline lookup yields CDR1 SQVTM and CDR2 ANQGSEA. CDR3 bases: TGCAGCGTTGTTCGGTACGGCGGGGAGACCCAGTACTTC. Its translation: CSVVRYGGETQYF.

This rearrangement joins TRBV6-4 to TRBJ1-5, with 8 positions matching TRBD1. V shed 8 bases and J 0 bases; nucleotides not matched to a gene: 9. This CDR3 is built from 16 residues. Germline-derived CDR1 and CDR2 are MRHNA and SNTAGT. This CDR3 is CASCRDRRNSNQPQHF. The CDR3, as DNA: TGTGCCAGCTGCCGGGACAGGAGAAATAGCAATCAGCCCCAGCATTTT.

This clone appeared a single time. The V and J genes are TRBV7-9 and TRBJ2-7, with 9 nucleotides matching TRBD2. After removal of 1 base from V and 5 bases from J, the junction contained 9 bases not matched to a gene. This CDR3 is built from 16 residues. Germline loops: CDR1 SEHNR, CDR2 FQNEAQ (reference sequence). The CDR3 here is CASSLVWREGLHEQYF. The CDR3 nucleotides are TGTGCCAGCAGCTTAGTTTGGCGGGAGGGCCTGCACGAGCAGTACTTC.

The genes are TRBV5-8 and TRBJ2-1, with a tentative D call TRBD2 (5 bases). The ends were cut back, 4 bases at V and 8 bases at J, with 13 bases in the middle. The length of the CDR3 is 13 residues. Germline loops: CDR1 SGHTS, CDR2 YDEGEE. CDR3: CASSPAGEYEQFF. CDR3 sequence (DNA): TGTGCCAGCAGCCCCGCCGGGGAATATGAGCAGTTCTTC.